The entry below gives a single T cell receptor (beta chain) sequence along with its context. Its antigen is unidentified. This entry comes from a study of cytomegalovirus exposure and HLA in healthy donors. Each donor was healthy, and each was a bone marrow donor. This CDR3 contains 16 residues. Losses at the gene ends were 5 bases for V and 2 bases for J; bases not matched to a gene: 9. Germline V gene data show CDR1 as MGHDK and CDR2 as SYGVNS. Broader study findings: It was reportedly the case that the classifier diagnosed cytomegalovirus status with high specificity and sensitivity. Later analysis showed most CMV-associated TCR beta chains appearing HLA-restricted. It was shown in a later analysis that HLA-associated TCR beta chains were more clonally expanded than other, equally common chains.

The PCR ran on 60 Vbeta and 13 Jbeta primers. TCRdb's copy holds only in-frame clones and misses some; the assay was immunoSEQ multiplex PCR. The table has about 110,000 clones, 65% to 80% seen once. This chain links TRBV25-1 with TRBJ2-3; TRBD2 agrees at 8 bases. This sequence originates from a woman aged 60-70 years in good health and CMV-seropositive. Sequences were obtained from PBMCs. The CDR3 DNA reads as TGTGCCAGCAGTACACTAGCGGACACAGACACAGATACGCAGTATTTT. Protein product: CASSTLADTDTDTQYF. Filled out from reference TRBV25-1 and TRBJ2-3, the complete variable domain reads EADIYQTPRYLVIGTGKKITLECSQTMGHDKMYWYQQDPGMELHLIHYSYGVNSTEKGDLSSESTVSRIRTEHFPLTLESARPSHTSQYLCASSTLADTDTDTQYFGPGTRLTVL.